The 5 T cell receptor beta chains in this list originate from one sample, sequenced in a study of blood T cell repertoires in COVID-19. Some clones are missing from TCRdb's copy, which holds only in-frame ones; the method was immunoSEQ multiplex PCR. The sample carries roughly 430,000 clones, approximately 91% recorded once. Material for sequencing was PBMCs or T cells enriched from blood (not recorded which). These TCRs come from a middle-aged woman with acute COVID-19.

The genes are TRBV4-1 and TRBJ2-1; tentatively, D is TRBD1 (6 bases). Germline values: CDR1 MGHRA, CDR2 YSYEKL. This CDR3 has 14 amino acids. Trimming left V 3 bases short and J 0 bases short, with 6 bases between. The CDR3 nucleotides read TGCGCCAGCAGCCAGGGGGCCTCCTACAATGAGCAGTTCTTC. Encoded protein: CASSQGASYNEQFF.

The rearrangement joins TRBV5-1 to TRBJ1-6; maybe TRBD1 (5 bases). The CDR3 loop spans 14 amino acids. The germline gives CDR1 SGHRS, CDR2 YFSETQ. Deletions cut 4 bases from V and 7 bases from J, with 12 bases between. CDR3 residues: CASSVTGLNSPLHF. CDR3 coding DNA: TGCGCCAGCAGCGTTACAGGCCTAAATTCACCCCTCCACTTT.

This clone has just one count. V usage is TRBV25-1 and J usage is TRBJ1-1; tentative D call: TRBD1 (5 bases). V dropped 6 bases and J dropped 1 base, with 15 bases sitting between them. Germline V CDR1 and CDR2: MGHDK, SYGVNS. The CDR3 length is 15 residues. Written as DNA, the CDR3 is TGTGCCAGCAGCCACCGGGGCGGGGCGAACACTGAAGCTTTCTTT. It is translated as CASSHRGGANTEAFF.

The V call is TRBV27, the J call TRBJ2-1, with 14 bases identical to TRBD2. This CDR3 is built from 16 residues. Germline-derived CDR1 and CDR2 are MNHEY and SMNVEV (reference sequence). J lost 14 bases, V lost 8 bases, and 17 bases had no gene match. The chain's CDR3 is CASRLTATSGGVNEFF. CDR3 sequence (DNA): TGTGCCAGCCGACTCACCGCGACTAGCGGGGGGGTTAATGAGTTCTTC.

The J gene is TRBJ2-1, the V gene TRBV27, with TRBD2 matching 7 bases. This CDR3 has 15 residues. Germline-derived CDR1 and CDR2 are MNHEY and SMNVEV (reference sequence). V lost 3 bases, J lost 7 bases, and 9 bases stayed unmatched. The CDR3 reads CASSLGAGPGNEQFF. The CDR3 DNA is TGTGCCAGCAGTTTGGGAGCGGGGCCGGGAAATGAGCAGTTCTTC.